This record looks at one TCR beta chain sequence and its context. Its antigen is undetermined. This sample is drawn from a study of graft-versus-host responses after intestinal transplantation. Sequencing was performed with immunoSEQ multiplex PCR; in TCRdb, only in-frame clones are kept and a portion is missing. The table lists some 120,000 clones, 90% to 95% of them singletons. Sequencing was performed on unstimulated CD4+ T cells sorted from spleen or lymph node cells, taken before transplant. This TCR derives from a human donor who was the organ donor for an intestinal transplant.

The CDR3 protein is CATSRRTTLSTDTQYF. CDR3 nucleotides: TGTGCCACCAGCAGACGGACTACCCTCAGCACAGATACGCAGTATTTT. This chain uses TRBV15 with TRBJ2-3; perhaps TRBD2 as D (6 bases). The CDR3 sequence is 16 residues long. Germline lookup yields CDR1 LNHNV and CDR2 YYDKDF (reference sequence). V shed 2 bases and J shed 0 bases, with 12 bases lying between them.